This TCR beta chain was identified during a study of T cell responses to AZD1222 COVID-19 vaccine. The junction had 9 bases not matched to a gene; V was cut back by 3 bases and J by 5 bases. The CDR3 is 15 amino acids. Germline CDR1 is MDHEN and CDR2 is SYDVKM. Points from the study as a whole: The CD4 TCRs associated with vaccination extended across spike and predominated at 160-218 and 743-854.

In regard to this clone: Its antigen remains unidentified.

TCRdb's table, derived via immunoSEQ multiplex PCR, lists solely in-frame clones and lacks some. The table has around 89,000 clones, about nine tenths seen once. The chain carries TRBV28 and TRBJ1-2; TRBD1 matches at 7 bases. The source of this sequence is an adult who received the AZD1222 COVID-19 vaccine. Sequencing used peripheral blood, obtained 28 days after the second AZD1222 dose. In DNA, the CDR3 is TGTGCCAGCAGTTTGACAGGGTTTTGGTTGTATGGCTACACCTTC. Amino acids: CASSLTGFWLYGYTF.